The 30 T cell receptor beta chains below all came from one sample that was sequenced in a study of cytomegalovirus exposure and HLA in healthy donors. The PCR employed 60 Vbeta primers together with 13 Jbeta primers. Profiling relied on immunoSEQ multiplex PCR, and the TCRdb table lists in-frame clones only, not all of them. The sample includes approximately 110,000 clones, over 60% of them seen just once. The sample consisted of PBMCs. The receptors here all came from a woman aged 40-49 years in good health and CMV-seropositive.

The V and J genes are TRBV28 and TRBJ2-7, with a tentative D call TRBD2 (6 bases). V lost 3 bases to trimming and J lost 2 bases, with 11 bases between them. The CDR3 is 14 residues long. Germline V gives CDR1 MDHEN, CDR2 SYDVKM. Here the CDR3 DNA reads TGTGCCAGCAGTTTCCGGTTAGCGGCCTACGAGCAGTACTTC. Protein sequence: CASSFRLAAYEQYF.

The V and J genes are TRBV7-6 and TRBJ1-5, with a tentative D call TRBD1 (6 bases). The germline gives CDR1 SGHVS, CDR2 FNYEAQ. The CDR3 spans 15 residues. The V end was cut by 2 bases, the J end by 3 bases, with 11 bases between. The CDR3 DNA reads as TGTGCCAGCAGCTTATCCCAGGGGATCAATCAGCCCCAGCATTTT. Translation gives CASSLSQGINQPQHF.

V and J are TRBV6-5 and TRBJ2-4; no firm D call. Trimming shortened V by 4 bases and J by 0 bases, and 13 bases separated the two germline ends. Germline lookup yields CDR1 MNHEY and CDR2 SVGAGI. The CDR3 extends over 16 amino acids. DNA for the CDR3: TGTGCCAGCAGTTCACCCCAGGCTCTAGCCAAAAACATTCAGTACTTC. Protein sequence: CASSSPQALAKNIQYF.

The chain links TRBV28 to TRBJ2-7; 10 bases are a match to TRBD2. V lost 4 bases, J lost 2 bases, and 14 bases stayed unmatched. The CDR3 length is 18 residues. Germline CDR1 is MDHEN and CDR2 is SYDVKM. CDR3 bases: TGTGCCAGCAGTTCGCCCCCGCTGGGACTAGCGTGGACCTACGAGCAGTACTTC. Translating gives CASSSPPLGLAWTYEQYF. Based on the CDR3 plus reference TRBV28 and TRBJ2-7, the full variable domain is DVKVTQSSRYLVKRTGEKVFLECVQDMDHENMFWYRQDPGLGLRLIYFSYDVKMKEKGDIPEGYSVSREKKERFSLILESASTNQTSMYLCASSSPPLGLAWTYEQYFGPGTRLTVT.

Only a few counts were recorded for this clone. In nucleotides, the CDR3 is TGTGCCAGCAGCGTAGACGAAGGGGGTGGCTACACCTTC. Residues: CASSVDEGGGYTF. The chain employs TRBV9 and TRBJ1-2; the D gene is possibly TRBD1 (6 bases). This CDR3 is 13 amino acids long. Trimming shortened V by 0 bases and J by 7 bases, and 10 bases separated the two germline ends. The V gene's germline CDR1 is SGDLS and CDR2 YYNGEE.

As DNA, the CDR3 is TGTGCCAGCAGTCGCGGGAGGGCCTCCTACGAGCAGTACTTC. Residues: CASSRGRASYEQYF. The chain carries TRBV27 and TRBJ2-7; 9 positions agree with TRBD2. V trimming: 5 bases; J trimming: 0 bases; junction bases outside the gene matches: 2. Germline CDR1 MNHEY, CDR2 SMNVEV (reference sequence). This CDR3 region has 14 residues.

This clone was counted only a few times. The rearrangement uses TRBV11-1 and TRBJ2-7; 10 bases match TRBD1. CDR1 is SGHAT, CDR2 FQDESV, per germline (reference sequence). V dropped 5 bases and J dropped 4; count of bases not matched to a gene: 5. This CDR3 comprises 14 residues. CDR3 region: CASSPGQGPYEQYF. DNA of the CDR3: TGTGCCAGCAGCCCGGGACAGGGGCCTTACGAGCAGTACTTC.

This clone was seen more than once but under ten times. The J gene is TRBJ2-2, the V gene TRBV18; no clear D. V gave up 4 bases and J gave up 0 bases, with 6 bases separating them. The CDR3 is made up of 14 amino acids. Germline CDR1 KGHSH, CDR2 LQKENI. This chain's CDR3 is CASSRQANTGELFF. The CDR3 nucleotides read TGTGCCAGCTCACGGCAGGCGAACACCGGGGAGCTGTTTTTT.

The rearrangement joins TRBV6-5 to TRBJ2-7; a weak D match, TRBD2 (6 bases). This CDR3 spans 12 amino acids. Germline-derived CDR1 and CDR2 are MNHEY and SVGAGI. Trimming left V 6 bases short and J 6 bases short, with 12 bases between. The CDR3 coding sequence is TGTGCCAGCAGGGGCGGGGCCCGCGAGCAGTACTTC. As protein: CASRGGAREQYF.

The chain carries TRBV5-6 and TRBJ1-3; D is possibly TRBD1 (5 bases). Germline CDR1 and CDR2: SGHDT and YYEEEE. V gave up 0 bases and J gave up 4 bases, with 8 bases separating them. This CDR3 spans 14 amino acids. CDR3: CASSLAAGGNTIYF. The CDR3 nucleotides are TGTGCCAGCAGCTTGGCCGCAGGGGGAAACACCATATATTTT.

The CDR3 nucleotides read TGTGCCAGCAGTTGGAGCGGGGTGCAGTACTTC. This codes for CASSWSGVQYF. The rearrangement uses TRBV28 and TRBJ2-7; 7 bases line up with TRBD2. Germline CDR1 and CDR2: MDHEN and SYDVKM. This CDR3 region has 11 residues. Trimming at V came to 4 bases and at J to 9 bases, leaving 3 bases not matched to a gene.

This clone showed up just a few times. The CDR3 spells CASSQEALGRGRLSSGNTIYF. In DNA, the CDR3 is TGTGCCAGCAGCCAAGAGGCCCTGGGCAGGGGAAGGTTATCGTCTGGAAACACCATATATTTT. This chain joins TRBV4-2 and TRBJ1-3; D may be TRBD1 (6 bases). The CDR3 contains 21 residues. Germline V gene sequence: CDR1 LGHNA, CDR2 YNFKEQ. V lost 0 bases and J lost 1, with 25 bases in between.

This clone occurred once. The V and J genes are TRBV13 and TRBJ2-7; TRBD1 might be the D (6 bases). The CDR3 has 13 amino acids. Germline CDR1 PRHDT, CDR2 FYEKMQ (reference sequence). V was shortened by 4 bases and J by 5 bases, with 12 bases between the two germline ends. CDR3 DNA sequence: TGTGCCAGCAGCTCGATACAGGGCCACGAGCAGTACTTC. Its protein product is CASSSIQGHEQYF. Drawing the rest from reference TRBV13 and TRBJ2-7, the complete variable domain is AAGVIQSPRHLIKEKRETATLKCYPIPRHDTVYWYQQGPGQDPQFLISFYEKMQSDKGSIPDRFSAQQFSDYHSELNMSSLELGDSALYFCASSSIQGHEQYFGPGTRLTVT.

The V and J genes are TRBV5-1 and TRBJ2-1, with 9 bases aligning to TRBD1. In germline, CDR1 is SGHRS, CDR2 YFSETQ. This CDR3 has 15 amino acids. V gave up 0 bases and J gave up 10 bases; unmatched junction bases: 8. The CDR3 loop reads CASSLAAGTGFEQFF. The CDR3 nucleotides read TGCGCCAGCAGCTTGGCCGCGGGGACAGGGTTCGAGCAGTTCTTC.

The rearrangement joins TRBV6-1 to TRBJ2-1; 10 nucleotides match TRBD2. Germline V gene sequence: CDR1 MNHNS, CDR2 SASEGT. Trimming removed 7 bases from V and 8 bases from J; junction bases left unmatched: 8. The CDR3 contains 14 residues. The CDR3 nucleotides read TGTGCCAGCATCCTAGCGGGAGCTCCTTATGAGCAGTTCTTC. Translated, it gives CASILAGAPYEQFF.

In its sample, this clone was seen many times. The rearrangement joins TRBV28 to TRBJ2-3; the D is unclear. CDR3 length: 13 residues. Germline CDR1 MDHEN, CDR2 SYDVKM. V was pared by 4 bases and J by 2 bases, with 7 bases between. The CDR3 coding sequence is TGTGCCAGCAGTTCGGTAGCCACAGATACGCAGTATTTT. Protein sequence: CASSSVATDTQYF. The variable domain in full, completed from reference TRBV28 and TRBJ2-3, reads DVKVTQSSRYLVKRTGEKVFLECVQDMDHENMFWYRQDPGLGLRLIYFSYDVKMKEKGDIPEGYSVSREKKERFSLILESASTNQTSMYLCASSSVATDTQYFGPGTRLTVL.

The rearrangement uses TRBV28 and TRBJ1-2; D is perhaps TRBD1 (5 bases). The CDR3 runs to 11 residues. Trimming removed 7 bases at V and 8 bases at J, with 11 bases between. Germline values: CDR1 MDHEN, CDR2 SYDVKM. The chain's CDR3 is CASKGARGYTF. Written as DNA, the CDR3 is TGTGCCAGCAAAGGGGCTAGAGGCTACACCTTC.

CDR3 bases: TGTGCCAGCAGCCATCAGAAATTCTATGGCTACACCTTC. It specifies CASSHQKFYGYTF. The chain uses TRBV14 and TRBJ1-2; unclear D gene. V was shortened by 3 bases and J by 4 bases, with 9 bases between the two germline ends. The CDR3 has 13 residues. From germline, CDR1 is SGHDN and CDR2 FVKESK.

This chain links TRBV28 with TRBJ2-3, with D perhaps matching TRBD1 (6 bases). This CDR3 has 14 residues. Trimming stripped 6 bases from V and 1 base from J, with 11 bases between. Germline-derived CDR1 and CDR2 are MDHEN and SYDVKM. The CDR3 here is CASRTRQGTDTQYF. Written as DNA, the CDR3 is TGTGCCAGCAGGACACGACAGGGCACAGATACGCAGTATTTT.

The V and J genes are TRBV4-1 and TRBJ1-2; possible D gene TRBD1, 6 bases. The CDR3 is 11 amino acids. Deletions cut 5 bases from V and 8 bases from J, with 9 bases between. The V gene's germline CDR1 is MGHRA and CDR2 YSYEKL. The CDR3: CASSGGRGYTF. As DNA, the CDR3 is TGCGCCAGCAGCGGGGGCCGGGGCTACACCTTC.

This clone occurred a few times. The V and J genes are TRBV30 and TRBJ1-1, with D maybe TRBD1 (6 bases). The CDR3 covers 13 residues. V lost 8 bases to trimming and J lost 3 bases, with 16 bases between them. Germline V CDR1 and CDR2: GTSNPN, SVGIG (reference sequence). CDR3 sequence: CAASRGRDTEAFF. The CDR3 coding sequence is TGTGCCGCCTCCAGGGGACGGGACACTGAAGCTTTCTTT.

The rearrangement joins TRBV6-5 to TRBJ2-3, with 8 bases that match TRBD2. Germline-derived CDR1 and CDR2 are MNHEY and SVGAGI. Trimming removed 6 bases from V and 3 bases from J; junction bases left unmatched: 8. This CDR3 has 15 amino acids. CDR3 residues: CASRSPGLGTDTQYF. The CDR3 nucleotides read TGTGCCAGCAGATCACCGGGACTAGGTACAGATACGCAGTATTTT.

The chain employs TRBV19 and TRBJ2-7; tentative D call: TRBD1 (6 bases). The germline CDR1 and CDR2 sequences are LNHDA and SQIVND (reference sequence). Trimming took off 3 bases at V and 5 bases at J, with 14 bases between the two ends. The CDR3 is 14 amino acids. CDR3 sequence: CASSITDSSHEQYF. DNA for the CDR3: TGTGCCAGTAGTATCACGGACAGTAGCCACGAGCAGTACTTC.

This clone is a singleton in its sample. The V and J genes are TRBV7-2 and TRBJ1-5; 9 bases match TRBD1. The CDR3 is 16 amino acids. J was trimmed by 2 bases and V by 5 bases; bases with no gene match: 7. Germline V gene sequence: CDR1 SGHTA, CDR2 FQGNSA. This chain's CDR3 is CASSRTGGAGNQPQHF. CDR3 nucleotide sequence: TGTGCCAGCAGCCGTACAGGGGGCGCGGGCAATCAGCCCCAGCATTTT.

V usage is TRBV2 and J usage is TRBJ1-1, with D unclear. V was pared by 0 bases and J by 1 base, with 12 bases between. The CDR3 is 16 residues long. CDR1 is SNHLY and CDR2 is FYNNEI in the germline V gene. The CDR3 here is CASSEALRSSNTEAFF. In nucleotides, the CDR3 is TGTGCCAGCAGTGAAGCGCTTCGGAGCTCGAACACTGAAGCTTTCTTT. Full variable domain (missing parts from reference TRBV2 and TRBJ1-1): EPEVTQTPSHQVTQMGQEVILRCVPISNHLYFYWYRQILGQKVEFLVSFYNNEISEKSEIFDDQFSVERPDGSNFTLKIRSTKLEDSAMYFCASSEALRSSNTEAFFGQGTRLTVV.

J is TRBJ2-1 and V is TRBV7-3; TRBD2 matches 12 bases. The V and J ends lost 4 bases and 8 bases, in that order; junction bases with no gene match: 6. CDR1 and CDR2 (germline): SGHTA, FQGTGA. The CDR3 is 15 residues long. The CDR3 loop is CASSYTSGRRDEQFF. CDR3 nucleotide sequence: TGTGCCAGCAGCTACACTAGCGGGAGGAGAGATGAGCAGTTCTTC.

In nucleotides, the CDR3 is TGCAGCGTTCTATGGACAGATACGCAGTATTTT. The encoded protein is CSVLWTDTQYF. This chain links TRBV29-1 with TRBJ2-3; no clear D. Trimming removed 5 bases at V and 3 bases at J, with 6 bases between. This CDR3 has 11 amino acids. Germline values: CDR1 SQVTM, CDR2 ANQGSEA.

This rearrangement joins TRBV10-3 to TRBJ2-2, with TRBD2 identical over 7 bases. Germline CDR1 ENHRY, CDR2 SYGVKD. The CDR3 sequence is 13 residues long. V shed 8 bases and J 4 bases; nucleotides not matched to a gene: 4. CDR3 region: CAIREVITGELFF. CDR3 sequence (DNA): TGTGCCATCCGGGAGGTTATCACCGGGGAGCTGTTTTTT.

This clone occurred once. The V and J genes are TRBV11-2 and TRBJ2-5; 7 bases align to TRBD2. In germline, CDR1 is SGHAT, CDR2 FQNNGV. Trimming took 8 bases from V and 5 from J; bases not matched to a gene: 5. There are 12 residues in the CDR3. CDR3 in DNA: TGTGCCAGCCGGAGGGAGGGGGAGACCCAGTACTTC. Amino acid sequence: CASRREGETQYF. Complete variable domain (other parts from reference TRBV11-2 and TRBJ2-5): EAGVAQSPRYKIIEKRQSVAFWCNPISGHATLYWYQQILGQGPKLLIQFQNNGVVDDSQLPKDRFSAERLKGVDSTLKIQPAKLEDSAVYLCASRREGETQYFGPGTRLLVL.

The V gene is TRBV5-1, the J gene TRBJ1-1, with 11 bases aligning to TRBD1. The germline V gene encodes CDR1 SGHRS and CDR2 YFSETQ. The CDR3 is made up of 20 amino acids. J was trimmed by 0 bases and V by 4 bases; bases with no gene match: 17. This CDR3 reads CASSPRTGGAEFLMNTEAFF. In DNA, the CDR3 is TGCGCCAGCAGCCCCCGGACAGGGGGCGCGGAGTTTCTTATGAACACTGAAGCTTTCTTT.